The 18 T cell receptor beta chains below come from one sample, sequenced in a study of OX40 agonist ivuxolimab in advanced cancers. The assay was immunoSEQ multiplex PCR, and TCRdb's table has in-frame clones only and misses some. The table includes 97,000 or so clones, 85% to 90% detected once. The sequencing used CD4+ or CD8+ T cells sorted from blood, collected in a trial of the OX40 agonist ivuxolimab. All receptors come from an adult with an advanced solid tumor such as melanoma, head and neck, liver or kidney cancer.

The chain combines TRBV6-6 with TRBJ1-1, with D uncertain. The CDR3 runs 13 residues. Trimming took 7 bases from V and 1 from J, leaving 10 bases between them. Germline assignment: CDR1 MNHNY and CDR2 SVGAGI (reference sequence). CDR3 in DNA: TGTGCCAGCAAGGAAGTACAGAACACTGAAGCTTTCTTT. Translating it yields CASKEVQNTEAFF.

The rearrangement joins TRBV2 to TRBJ2-1; possibly TRBD2 for D (7 bases). This CDR3 is built from 15 residues. With 5 bases removed from V and 6 bases from J, the gap between germline ends came to 17 bases. From germline, CDR1 is SNHLY and CDR2 FYNNEI. The CDR3 region is CASSSMAGAVNEQFF. DNA of the CDR3: TGTGCCAGCAGTTCTATGGCGGGGGCTGTCAATGAGCAGTTCTTC.

This clone has only one observation. The chain combines TRBV30 with TRBJ1-5; tentatively, D is TRBD1 (5 bases). Germline assignment: CDR1 GTSNPN and CDR2 SVGIG (reference sequence). V was clipped by 5 bases and J by 5 bases, with 13 bases between them. The CDR3 runs to 13 residues. The CDR3 loop is CAWGSGLDQPQHF. In DNA form, the CDR3 reads TGTGCCTGGGGGTCAGGGTTGGATCAGCCCCAGCATTTT.

The chain uses TRBV6-1 and TRBJ2-5; 11 bases line up with TRBD1. The V gene's germline CDR1 is MNHNS and CDR2 SASEGT. CDR3 length: 15 residues. With V trimmed by 7 bases and J by 4 bases, 8 bases remained unmatched. The CDR3 sequence: CASMQDRGPRETQYF. Here the CDR3 DNA reads TGTGCCAGCATGCAGGACAGGGGGCCTCGAGAGACCCAGTACTTC.

This clone was seen a single time. V and J are TRBV7-8 and TRBJ1-1, with D possibly TRBD1 on 6 matching bases. The CDR3 has 18 residues. Germline lookup yields CDR1 SGHVS and CDR2 FQNEAQ. Trimming stripped 2 bases from V and 0 bases from J, with 19 bases between. The CDR3 coding sequence is TGTGCCAGCAGCTTAACGGGGGGGGCAGGGCTCTTGAACACTGAAGCTTTCTTT. Amino acids: CASSLTGGAGLLNTEAFF.

The chain links TRBV19 to TRBJ2-3; 10 positions agree with TRBD2. The ends lost 4 bases at V and 9 bases at J; junction bases unmatched: 13. The CDR3 totals 16 residues. Germline CDR1 and CDR2: LNHDA and SQIVND (reference sequence). In nucleotides, the CDR3 is TGTGCCAGTAGTAGGGGAGAAGCGGGAGGGCCTGGGACGCAGTATTTT. It translates to CASSRGEAGGPGTQYF.

The CDR3 is CASSLGGGALYNEQFF. The CDR3 bases are TGTGCCAGCAGCTTAGGCGGGGGGGCCCTATACAATGAGCAGTTCTTC. The chain uses TRBV7-9 and TRBJ2-1; TRBD2 matches at 9 bases. This CDR3 comprises 16 residues. Germline V gene sequence: CDR1 SEHNR, CDR2 FQNEAQ (reference sequence). V trimming: 1 base; J trimming: 4 bases; junction bases outside the gene matches: 5.

This chain links TRBV27 with TRBJ2-7; D gene uncertain. V was cut by 1 base and J by 5 bases, with 15 bases left in between. The V gene's germline CDR1 is MNHEY and CDR2 SMNVEV (reference sequence). CDR3 length: 15 residues. The CDR3: CASSLLSRYLDEQYF. The CDR3, as DNA: TGTGCCAGCAGTTTATTATCCAGGTACCTTGACGAGCAGTACTTC.

This chain uses TRBV5-4 with TRBJ2-1, with D perhaps assigned TRBD1 or TRBD2 (6 bases each). In germline, CDR1 is SGHNT, CDR2 YYREEE (reference sequence). This CDR3 is 15 amino acids long. V gave up 0 bases and J gave up 6 bases, with 13 bases separating them. CDR3 protein: CASSLGGAVSNEQFF. In DNA form, the CDR3 reads TGTGCCAGCAGCTTGGGGGGGGCTGTATCCAATGAGCAGTTCTTC. The entire variable domain, with the rest obtained from reference TRBV5-4 and TRBJ2-1, is as follows: ETGVTQSPTHLIKTRGQQVTLRCSSQSGHNTVSWYQQALGQGPQFIFQYYREEENGRGNFPPRFSGLQFPNYSSELNVNALELDDSALYLCASSLGGAVSNEQFFGPGTRLTVL.

In regard to this clone: Different DNA sequences within this sample yield the same CDR3. The CDR3: CASSLVGSSYNEQFF. Here the CDR3 DNA reads TGCGCCAGCAGCTTGGTAGGTTCCTCCTACAATGAGCAGTTCTTC. The V gene is TRBV5-1, the J gene TRBJ2-1, with D uncertain. This CDR3 region has 15 residues. The V end lost 0 bases, the J end lost 0 bases, and 7 bases lay between the germline ends. CDR1 SGHRS and CDR2 YFSETQ come from the germline V gene. The full variable domain, completed using reference TRBV5-1 and TRBJ2-1, is KAGVTQTPRYLIKTRGQQVTLSCSPISGHRSVSWYQQTPGQGLQFLFEYFSETQRNKGNFPGRFSGRQFSNSRSEMNVSTLELGDSALYLCASSLVGSSYNEQFFGPGTRLTVL.

About this clone: Other DNA sequences in this specimen translate into the identical CDR3. The CDR3 nucleotides read TGCGCCAGCAGCTTAGGGGGTGGGACTGAAGCTTTCTTT. As protein: CASSLGGGTEAFF. V and J are TRBV5-1 and TRBJ1-1; possible D gene TRBD1, 6 bases. This CDR3 has 13 amino acids. V was clipped by 2 bases and J by 5 bases, with 10 bases between them. Germline V gene data show CDR1 as SGHRS and CDR2 as YFSETQ. Full variable domain (outside the CDR3, taken from reference TRBV5-1 and TRBJ1-1): KAGVTQTPRYLIKTRGQQVTLSCSPISGHRSVSWYQQTPGQGLQFLFEYFSETQRNKGNFPGRFSGRQFSNSRSEMNVSTLELGDSALYLCASSLGGGTEAFFGQGTRLTVV.

This clone was seen a handful of times. This rearrangement joins TRBV30 to TRBJ1-5, with D possibly matching TRBD1 (5 bases). With 1 base removed from V and 7 bases from J, the gap between germline ends came to 11 bases. The CDR3 totals 13 residues. Germline CDR1 is GTSNPN and CDR2 is SVGIG (reference sequence). The CDR3 DNA reads as TGTGCCTGGAGTGAGTCAGGGATCCAGCCCCAGCATTTT. Residues: CAWSESGIQPQHF.

The CDR3 nucleotides are TGTGCCAGCAGCTTAGAGCGGGGGCACACCGGGGAGCTGTTTTTT. It encodes CASSLERGHTGELFF. The chain couples TRBV11-3 to TRBJ2-2, with D perhaps TRBD2 (7 bases). From germline, CDR1 is SGHNT and CDR2 YENEEA. The V end lost 0 bases, the J end lost 3 bases, and 8 bases lay between the germline ends. The CDR3 extends over 15 amino acids.

The V gene is TRBV5-4, the J gene TRBJ2-2, with D uncertain. CDR1 is SGHNT and CDR2 is YYREEE in the germline V gene (reference sequence). This CDR3 has 16 amino acids. Trimming took off 0 bases at V and 1 base at J, with 10 bases between the two ends. The DNA of the CDR3 is TGTGCCAGCAGCTTGGACACTCTAATGAACACCGGGGAGCTGTTTTTT. Its protein is CASSLDTLMNTGELFF.

The chain uses TRBV10-2 and TRBJ2-7; D unclear. From germline, CDR1 is WSHSY and CDR2 SAAADI. The CDR3 sequence is 12 residues long. Trimming left V 6 bases short and J 2 bases short, with 8 bases between. The CDR3 bases are TGCGCCAGCAGCTTAGGAGCCTACGAGCAGTACTTC. Translation: CASSLGAYEQYF.

This chain uses TRBV6-4 with TRBJ2-1; 16 nucleotides align to TRBD2. CDR1 and CDR2 (germline): MRHNA, SNTAGT. The junction had 9 bases not matched to a gene; V was cut back by 9 bases and J by 1 base. The CDR3 has 18 amino acids. This chain's CDR3 is CASSPGTSGGGSYNEQFF. The CDR3 nucleotides are TGTGCCAGTAGCCCCGGGACTAGCGGGGGGGGATCCTACAATGAGCAGTTCTTC.

J is TRBJ2-1 and V is TRBV5-1; 9 bases map to TRBD1. Germline V lookup: CDR1 SGHRS, CDR2 YFSETQ. Trimming removed 4 bases from V and 7 bases from J; junction bases left unmatched: 18. The CDR3 is 18 residues long. The CDR3 DNA sequence: TGCGCCAGCAGCCCCGGGACAGGGTTTCTGGACCCGGGGAATGAGCAGTTCTTC. Its translation is CASSPGTGFLDPGNEQFF.

CDR3 in amino acids: CAWIPTRRLSRLAGDREQFF. The CDR3 coding sequence is TGTGCCTGGATACCCACACGCCGTCTCTCGAGACTAGCGGGGGACAGAGAGCAGTTCTTC. The rearrangement links TRBV30 to TRBJ2-1; 12 positions match TRBD2. The CDR3 covers 20 residues. CDR1 and CDR2 (germline): GTSNPN, SVGIG (reference sequence). Trimming at V came to 4 bases and at J to 10 bases, leaving 26 bases not matched to a gene. The full variable domain, rest sourced from reference TRBV30 and TRBJ2-1, is SQTIHQWPATLVQPVGSPLSLECTVEGTSNPNLYWYRQAAGRGLQLLFYSVGIGQISSEVPQNLSASRPQDRQFILSSKKLLLSDSGFYLCAWIPTRRLSRLAGDREQFFGPGTRLTVL.